Shown below are 9 T cell receptor beta chains from a single sample sequenced in a study of T cells in narcolepsy. TCRdb's table, derived via immunoSEQ multiplex PCR, lists solely in-frame clones and lacks some. The sample contains approximately 35,000 clones, roughly 87% of which appear only once. Input material: CD45RA- memory CD4+ T cells from PBMCs. These receptors came from a human donor with narcolepsy.

The CDR3 DNA is TGTGCCAGCAGTGAAAACAGGGGTTATGGCTACACCTTC. Translating it yields CASSENRGYGYTF. The chain carries TRBV2 and TRBJ1-2, with 7 positions matching TRBD1. This CDR3 comprises 13 residues. Germline V gene data show CDR1 as SNHLY and CDR2 as FYNNEI. Losses at the gene ends were 2 bases for V and 5 bases for J; bases not matched to a gene: 2.

This clone was recorded a few times. This chain links TRBV19 with TRBJ2-7, with D maybe TRBD1 (6 bases). V was trimmed by 8 bases and J by 3 bases, leaving 14 bases between them. The CDR3 runs to 13 residues. CDR1 and CDR2 from the germline V gene are LNHDA and SQIVND (reference sequence). The CDR3 region has the DNA TGTGCCAGTCGACCGACAGGATACTACGAGCAGTACTTC. Residues: CASRPTGYYEQYF.

The chain employs TRBV5-1 and TRBJ1-1; D is ambiguous. This CDR3 has 13 amino acids. Germline V CDR1 and CDR2: SGHRS, YFSETQ. V shed 3 bases and J shed 2 bases, with 8 bases lying between them. CDR3 protein: CASSSLINTEAFF. Here the CDR3 DNA reads TGCGCCAGCAGCTCCCTCATAAACACTGAAGCTTTCTTT.

The chain recombines TRBV7-2 with TRBJ2-7; no definite D call. The ends were cut back, 2 bases at V and 1 base at J, with 9 bases in the middle. The CDR3 length is 14 residues. CDR1 SGHTA and CDR2 FQGNSA come from the germline V gene. CDR3 amino acids: CASSLYSGSYEQYF. The CDR3 DNA reads as TGTGCCAGCAGCTTATATTCAGGTTCCTACGAGCAGTACTTC.

CDR3 DNA sequence: TGTGCCAGCAGCCAAGGACAGGGAAGATCCTATGGCTACACCTTC. Amino acid sequence: CASSQGQGRSYGYTF. This sequence joins TRBV14 and TRBJ1-2, with 7 bases that match TRBD1. This CDR3 region has 15 residues. The V gene's germline CDR1 is SGHDN and CDR2 FVKESK. V lost 1 base and J lost 4; bases outside the gene matches: 6.

The V call is TRBV5-6, the J call TRBJ2-1; 8 bases agree with TRBD2. Trimming at V came to 4 bases and at J to 1 base, leaving 13 bases not matched to a gene. The CDR3 has 18 residues. Per germline, CDR1 SGHDT and CDR2 YYEEEE. The CDR3 spells CASSREISGKGSYNEQFF. The DNA for the CDR3 is TGTGCCAGCAGCCGCGAAATTAGCGGGAAGGGGTCCTACAATGAGCAGTTCTTC.

The rearrangement links TRBV15 to TRBJ2-5, with TRBD1 matching 7 bases. The V gene's germline CDR1 is LNHNV and CDR2 YYDKDF (reference sequence). This CDR3 has 16 residues. J gave up 1 base and V 0 bases, and 5 bases lay outside the gene matches. In nucleotides, the CDR3 is TGTGCCACCAGCAGAGAACAGGGGAATTCCCAAGAGACCCAGTACTTC. Protein: CATSREQGNSQETQYF.

This chain joins TRBV5-1 and TRBJ2-5; D tentatively fits TRBD1 or TRBD2 (5 bases each). The CDR3 loop spans 15 amino acids. CDR1 and CDR2 from the germline V gene are SGHRS and YFSETQ. Trimming took 4 bases from V and 1 from J, leaving 14 bases between them. CDR3 protein: CASSRGVAFQETQYF. CDR3 nucleotides: TGCGCCAGCAGCAGAGGGGTGGCTTTCCAAGAGACCCAGTACTTC. Full variable domain (rest looked up from reference TRBV5-1 and TRBJ2-5): KAGVTQTPRYLIKTRGQQVTLSCSPISGHRSVSWYQQTPGQGLQFLFEYFSETQRNKGNFPGRFSGRQFSNSRSEMNVSTLELGDSALYLCASSRGVAFQETQYFGPGTRLLVL.

The chain employs TRBV10-3 and TRBJ1-3, with a weak D call TRBD1 (7 bases). The J call may be wrong; the DNA end is better matched by TRBJ2-2. This CDR3 comprises 15 residues. Looked up from germline, CDR1 is ENHRY and CDR2 is SYGVKD. CDR3 sequence: CAIAGQTTNTGELFF. CDR3 nucleotides: TGTGCCATCGCGGGACAGACCACGAACACCGGGGAGCTGTTTTTT.